The clone carrying this T cell receptor beta chain showed up just a few times. Its specificity is not known. Unique molecular identifiers were present on cDNA, and template switching added a universal primer site. One entry per CDR3 protein, called by TCRdb with MiXCR from the 5' RACE reads. Seen here are roughly 280,000 distinct CDR3 sequences, roughly 10% observed once, and the top ten hold roughly 7%. This specimen belongs to a study of identical twins. Regarding the study as a whole: The authors drew conclusions from cross-sectional statistical analysis rather than following the same donors.

CDR1 is MNHEY, CDR2 SMNVEV, per germline (reference sequence). V shed 4 bases, J shed 10 bases, and the junction held 9 bases outside the gene matches. The CDR3 sequence is 14 residues long. These data also formed part of another study, on yellow fever vaccine responses in identical twins.

The V and J genes are TRBV27 and TRBJ2-1; 8 nucleotides align to TRBD2. Sample: CD8+ T cells sorted from blood. This clonotype was sampled from a woman aged 18-29 years in good health. DNA of the CDR3: TGTGCCAGCAGTTACGGGGGGGTCTCTGGCGAGCAGTTCTTC. It yields the protein CASSYGGVSGEQFF.